This T cell receptor (beta chain) was retrieved from a study of T cell changes during pregnancy in multiple sclerosis. Sequenced by immunoSEQ multiplex PCR; TCRdb stores in-frame clones only, minus some. The sample has some 49,000 clones; about 90% are singletons. The TCR was taken from a female donor in good health, enrolled as a control in a pregnancy study. The source was peripheral blood, collected after pregnancy.

The CDR3 is CASRGGQGTEAFF. The CDR3 DNA reads TGTGCCAGCCGCGGGGGGCAAGGCACTGAAGCTTTCTTT. The V and J genes are TRBV28 and TRBJ1-1, with D tentatively TRBD1 (6 bases). Germline CDR1 MDHEN, CDR2 SYDVKM. The CDR3 length is 13 residues. Trimming shortened V by 8 bases and J by 4 bases, and 14 bases separated the two germline ends.